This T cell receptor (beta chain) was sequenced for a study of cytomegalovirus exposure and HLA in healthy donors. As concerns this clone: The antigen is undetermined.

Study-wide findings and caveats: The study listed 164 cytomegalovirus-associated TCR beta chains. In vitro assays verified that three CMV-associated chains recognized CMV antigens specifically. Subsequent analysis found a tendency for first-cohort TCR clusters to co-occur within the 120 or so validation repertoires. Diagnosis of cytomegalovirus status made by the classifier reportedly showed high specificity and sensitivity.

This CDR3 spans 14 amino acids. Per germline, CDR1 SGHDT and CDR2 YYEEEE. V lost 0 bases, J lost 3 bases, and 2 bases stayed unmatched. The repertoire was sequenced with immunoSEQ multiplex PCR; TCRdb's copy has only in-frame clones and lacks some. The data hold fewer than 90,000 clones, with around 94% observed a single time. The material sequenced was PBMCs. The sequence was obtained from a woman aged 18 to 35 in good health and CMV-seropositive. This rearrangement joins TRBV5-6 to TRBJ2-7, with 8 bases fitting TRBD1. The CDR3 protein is CASSLVGQGYEQYF. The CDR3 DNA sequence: TGTGCCAGCAGCTTGGTAGGACAGGGCTACGAGCAGTACTTC.